A single sample gave rise to the 14 T cell receptor beta chains below, sequenced in a study of blood T cell repertoires in COVID-19. This table comes from immunoSEQ multiplex PCR, and its TCRdb copy is limited to in-frame clones, with some not included. The repertoire has some 120,000 clones, under 85% of them found once; the top ten carry approximately 12%. Sample: peripheral blood. The source of these receptors is a man between 60 and 75 years old with acute or convalescent COVID-19.

This clone has only one observation. As DNA, the CDR3 is TGTGCCAGCAGTGCGCAGGGACAGGGTTATAGCAATCAGCCCCAGCATTTT. It yields the protein CASSAQGQGYSNQPQHF. V usage is TRBV28 and J usage is TRBJ1-5; 9 nucleotides line up with TRBD1. Losses at the gene ends were 5 bases for V and 0 bases for J; bases not matched to a gene: 8. The CDR3 is made up of 17 amino acids. Per the germline V gene, CDR1 is MDHEN and CDR2 is SYDVKM.

The chain couples TRBV28 to TRBJ1-2, with 7 bases matching TRBD1. V gave up 6 bases and J gave up 0 bases; unmatched junction bases: 13. The length of the CDR3 is 17 residues. Per germline, CDR1 MDHEN and CDR2 SYDVKM. The CDR3 protein is CASSRTGIIPANYGYTF. The CDR3 DNA reads as TGTGCCAGCAGCCGGACAGGCATCATTCCTGCTAACTATGGCTACACCTTC.

This clone qualifies as medium-sized (0.01 to 0.1%). The chain joins TRBV27 to TRBJ2-5; 7 bases are shared with TRBD2. Per the germline V gene, CDR1 is MNHEY and CDR2 is SMNVEV (reference sequence). The ends lost 6 bases at V and 5 bases at J; junction bases unmatched: 9. CDR3 length equals 14 residues. The DNA for the CDR3 is TGTGCCAGCAGCCCGGGGTGGGGAGGGGAGACCCAGTACTTC. This encodes CASSPGWGGETQYF.

The V call is TRBV4-1, the J call TRBJ2-2, with a tentative D call TRBD1 (6 bases). Trimming took off 1 base at V and 6 bases at J, with 15 bases between the two ends. Germline CDR1 MGHRA, CDR2 YSYEKL. There are 16 residues in the CDR3. The CDR3 spells CASSQGRGNLPGELFF. The DNA for the CDR3 is TGCGCCAGCAGCCAAGGCAGGGGAAATCTACCCGGGGAGCTGTTTTTT.

This rearrangement joins TRBV5-6 to TRBJ1-1; TRBD1 aligns across 8 bases. Unmatched junction bases numbered 2, after V lost 5 bases and J lost 5 bases. The CDR3 totals 12 residues. CDR1 SGHDT and CDR2 YYEEEE come from the germline V gene. CDR3: CASRRTGTEAFF. The DNA of the CDR3 is TGTGCCAGCAGAAGGACAGGGACTGAAGCTTTCTTT.

The gene calls are TRBV28 and TRBJ2-6; 8 nucleotides align to TRBD1. Germline V gives CDR1 MDHEN, CDR2 SYDVKM. V trimming: 6 bases; J trimming: 2 bases; junction bases outside the gene matches: 12. The CDR3 length is 18 residues. The CDR3 sequence is CASSLQGARLAGANVLTF. CDR3 bases: TGTGCCAGCAGCCTCCAGGGGGCGCGTTTGGCTGGGGCCAACGTCCTGACTTTC.

The V gene is TRBV28, the J gene TRBJ1-4; no definite D call. V gave up 4 bases and J gave up 4 bases, with 4 bases separating them. The CDR3 is made up of 12 amino acids. Germline V lookup: CDR1 MDHEN, CDR2 SYDVKM. The CDR3 region is CASSSRNEKLFF. CDR3 bases: TGTGCCAGCAGTTCTCGTAATGAAAAACTGTTTTTT.

The V and J genes are TRBV4-1 and TRBJ2-2; a possible D gene is TRBD2 (5 bases). This CDR3 is 17 amino acids long. The V and J ends lost 4 bases and 2 bases respectively, with 17 bases between them. Germline loops: CDR1 MGHRA, CDR2 YSYEKL. The CDR3 sequence is CASSRLGGLPNTGELFF. CDR3 DNA: TGCGCCAGCAGCCGCCTCGGCGGACTCCCAAACACCGGGGAGCTGTTTTTT.

A single count supports this clone. The V call is TRBV18, the J call TRBJ2-7; possible D gene TRBD1, 6 bases. Germline V gives CDR1 KGHSH, CDR2 LQKENI. There are 12 residues in the CDR3. Trimming left V 3 bases short and J 7 bases short, with 10 bases between. In DNA form, the CDR3 reads TGTGCCAGCTCACCTGCAGGGGAAGAGCAGTACTTC. Its protein product is CASSPAGEEQYF.

Concerning this clone: Other DNA sequences in this sample translate to the same CDR3. The J gene is TRBJ2-3, the V gene TRBV28; D might be TRBD2 (6 bases). The CDR3 runs to 13 residues. Looked up from germline, CDR1 is MDHEN and CDR2 is SYDVKM. The germline V and J ends were trimmed by 2 bases and 3 bases, with 6 bases remaining between them. The CDR3 sequence: CASSLGGTDTQYF. The DNA of the CDR3 is TGTGCCAGCAGTTTAGGGGGGACAGATACGCAGTATTTT.

The rearrangement links TRBV6-2 or TRBV6-3 to TRBJ2-4; TRBD1 matches at 9 bases. The germline CDR1 and CDR2 sequences are MNHEY and SVGEGT. The CDR3 totals 18 residues. J lost 0 bases, V lost 6 bases, and 12 bases had no gene match. The CDR3, as DNA: TGTGCCAGCAGCTTACAGGGGGCTCAACCCATAGCCAAAAACATTCAGTACTTC. It codes for CASSLQGAQPIAKNIQYF.

The V and J genes are TRBV24-1 and TRBJ2-1, with D maybe TRBD2 (7 bases). The V end lost 3 bases, the J end lost 10 bases, and 15 bases lay between the germline ends. From germline, CDR1 is KGHDR and CDR2 SFDVKD. The CDR3 is made up of 14 amino acids. The CDR3, as DNA: TGTGCCACCAGTGATCCAGGGGAGGGAAGGGAGCAGTTCTTC. Translating gives CATSDPGEGREQFF.

The chain is built from TRBV3-1 (or the pseudogene TRBV3-2) and TRBJ1-2; D may be TRBD1 (5 bases). CDR3 length equals 15 residues. Germline values: CDR1 LGHDT, CDR2 YNNKEL (reference sequence). Trimming left V 4 bases short and J 7 bases short, with 19 bases between. The CDR3 reads CASSPSHGGGSGYTF. Written as DNA, the CDR3 is TGTGCCAGCAGCCCATCTCACGGGGGTGGTAGTGGCTACACCTTC.

This rearrangement joins TRBV2 to TRBJ2-1; TRBD1 matches 8 bases. Germline CDR1 reads SNHLY; CDR2 reads FYNNEI. The junction had 13 bases not matched to a gene; V was cut back by 3 bases and J by 12 bases. CDR3 length: 15 amino acids. The CDR3 DNA reads as TGTGCCAGCAGTGAGGCAGGACAGGGAAGGCAAAGGCAGTTCTTC. Residues: CASSEAGQGRQRQFF.